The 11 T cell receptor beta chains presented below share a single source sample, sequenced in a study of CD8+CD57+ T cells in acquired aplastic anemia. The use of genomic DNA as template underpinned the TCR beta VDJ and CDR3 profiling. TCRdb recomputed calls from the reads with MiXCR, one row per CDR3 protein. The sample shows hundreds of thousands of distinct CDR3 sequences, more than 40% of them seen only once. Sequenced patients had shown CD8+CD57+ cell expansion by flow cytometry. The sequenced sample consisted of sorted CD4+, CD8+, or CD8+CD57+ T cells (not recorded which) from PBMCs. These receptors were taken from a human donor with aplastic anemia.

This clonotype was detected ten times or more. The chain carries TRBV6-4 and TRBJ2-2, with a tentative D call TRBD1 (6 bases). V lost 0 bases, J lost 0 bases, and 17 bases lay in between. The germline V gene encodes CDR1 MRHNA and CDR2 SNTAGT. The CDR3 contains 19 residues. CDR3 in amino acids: CASSDSGRGGTSNTGELFF. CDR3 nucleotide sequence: TGTGCCAGCAGTGACTCGGGTAGAGGTGGGACATCGAACACCGGGGAGCTGTTTTTT.

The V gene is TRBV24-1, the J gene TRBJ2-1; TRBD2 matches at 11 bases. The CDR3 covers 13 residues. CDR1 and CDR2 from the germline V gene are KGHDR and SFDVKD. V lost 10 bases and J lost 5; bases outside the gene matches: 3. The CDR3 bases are TGTGCCACGGGACTAGCGGAGAACAATGAGCAGTTCTTC. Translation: CATGLAENNEQFF.

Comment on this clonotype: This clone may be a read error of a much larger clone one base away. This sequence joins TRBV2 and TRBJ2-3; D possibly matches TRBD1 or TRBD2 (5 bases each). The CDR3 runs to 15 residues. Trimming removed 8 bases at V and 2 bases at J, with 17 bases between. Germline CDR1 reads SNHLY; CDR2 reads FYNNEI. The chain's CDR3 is CASGFGGETTDTQYF. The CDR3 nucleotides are TGTGCCAGCGGCTTTGGGGGAGAGACCACAGATACGCAGTATTTT.

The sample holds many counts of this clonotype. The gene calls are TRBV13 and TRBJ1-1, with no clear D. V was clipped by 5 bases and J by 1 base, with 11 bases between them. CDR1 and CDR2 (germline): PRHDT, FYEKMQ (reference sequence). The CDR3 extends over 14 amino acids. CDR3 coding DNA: TGTGCCAGCAGCCCACGTGTTAGGAACACTGAAGCTTTCTTT. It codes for CASSPRVRNTEAFF.

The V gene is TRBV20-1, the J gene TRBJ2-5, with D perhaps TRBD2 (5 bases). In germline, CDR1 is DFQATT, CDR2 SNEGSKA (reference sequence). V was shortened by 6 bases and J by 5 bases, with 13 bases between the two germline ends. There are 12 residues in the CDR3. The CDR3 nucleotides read TGCAGTGCGAAGGGAGTTGAGGAGACCCAGTACTTC. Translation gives CSAKGVEETQYF.

This chain's CDR3 is CASSVEGLAGGSETQYF. The CDR3 DNA follows: TGCGCCAGCAGCGTGGAGGGACTAGCGGGGGGATCGGAGACCCAGTACTTC. The chain employs TRBV5-1 and TRBJ2-5; 15 nucleotides line up with TRBD2. The V and J ends lost 4 bases and 5 bases, in that order; junction bases with no gene match: 9. CDR1 is SGHRS and CDR2 is YFSETQ in the germline V gene. CDR3 length: 17 residues.

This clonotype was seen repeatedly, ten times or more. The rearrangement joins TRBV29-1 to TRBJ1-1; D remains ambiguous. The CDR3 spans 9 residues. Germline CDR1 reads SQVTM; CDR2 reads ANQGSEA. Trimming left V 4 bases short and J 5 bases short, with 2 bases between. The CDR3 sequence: CSVGTEAFF. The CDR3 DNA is TGCAGCGTTGGGACTGAAGCTTTCTTT.

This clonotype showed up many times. The CDR3 DNA reads TGCAGCGTCTTAGGACTAGCCAGTTTCGGAGAGACCCAGTACTTC. Its protein is CSVLGLASFGETQYF. This chain connects TRBV29-1 to TRBJ2-5, with 8 bases that match TRBD2. This CDR3 is built from 15 residues. Trimming took 6 bases from V and 4 from J; bases not matched to a gene: 13. Looked up from germline, CDR1 is SQVTM and CDR2 is ANQGSEA.

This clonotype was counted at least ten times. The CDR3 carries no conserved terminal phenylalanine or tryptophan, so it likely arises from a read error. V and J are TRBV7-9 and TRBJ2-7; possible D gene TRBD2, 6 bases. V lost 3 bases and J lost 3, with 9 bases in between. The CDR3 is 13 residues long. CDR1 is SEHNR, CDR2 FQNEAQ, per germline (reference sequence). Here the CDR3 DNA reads TGTGCCAGCAGCTTTACTAGCAACTACGAGCAGTACCTC. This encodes CASSFTSNYEQYL.

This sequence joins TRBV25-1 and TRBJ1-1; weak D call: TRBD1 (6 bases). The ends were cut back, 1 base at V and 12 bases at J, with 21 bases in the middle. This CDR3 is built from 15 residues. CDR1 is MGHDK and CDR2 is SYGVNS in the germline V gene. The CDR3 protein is CASSELAAGAGRTFF. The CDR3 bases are TGTGCCAGCAGTGAATTGGCGGCAGGGGCCGGGAGGACTTTCTTT.

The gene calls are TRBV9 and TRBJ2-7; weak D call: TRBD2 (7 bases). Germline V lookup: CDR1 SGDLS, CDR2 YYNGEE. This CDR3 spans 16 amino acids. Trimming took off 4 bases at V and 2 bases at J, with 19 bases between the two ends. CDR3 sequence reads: CASSSEGGTGPYEQYF. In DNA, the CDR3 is TGTGCCAGCAGCTCGGAGGGGGGGACCGGCCCCTACGAGCAGTACTTC.